These 27 T cell receptor beta chains were all obtained from the same sample, sequenced in a study of human T cells and chemical hapten exposure. Documented time point: pre-sensitization, week 0. Noted treatment: therapeutic diphenylcyclopropenone sensitization with weekly scalp DPC. Each CDR3 protein is one row after TCRdb ran MiXCR on the RACE reads. The data hold approximately 180,000 distinct CDR3 sequences, with about 31% observed a single time. The material sequenced was whole blood, taken in connection with sensitization to the hapten diphenylcyclopropenone (DPC). The receptor set was obtained from a woman aged 25-40 years with alopecia areata. Some clones in this sample may be carry-over from other donors' samples.

The chain is built from TRBV6-1 and TRBJ1-6; TRBD1 might be the D (6 bases). V was cut by 10 bases and J by 10 bases, with 17 bases left in between. The CDR3 runs to 13 residues. Germline CDR1 is MNHNS and CDR2 is SASEGT. The CDR3 DNA is TGTGCCATCTGCAGGGGAGCAGGGTCACCCCTCCACTTT. Translation: CAICRGAGSPLHF.

V gene TRBV15 combines with J gene TRBJ2-1; tentatively, D is TRBD2 (7 bases). Trimming pared 8 bases from V and 4 bases from J, leaving 15 bases between. Looked up from germline, CDR1 is LNHNV and CDR2 is YYDKDF (reference sequence). The CDR3 is made up of 14 amino acids. CDR3 coding DNA: TGTGCCACCGGGGGAGGGGGACGGTACAATGAGCAGTTCTTC. It translates to CATGGGGRYNEQFF.

The chain uses TRBV28 and TRBJ2-3; 8 bases line up with TRBD2. This CDR3 has 13 amino acids. With 7 bases clipped from V and 6 bases from J, the junction kept 6 bases outside the gene matches. The germline CDR1 and CDR2 sequences are MDHEN and SYDVKM. The CDR3 reads CASTAGVKDTQYF. The CDR3 nucleotides read TGTGCCAGCACAGCGGGAGTGAAGGATACGCAGTATTTT.

This clonotype has a handful of counts. V usage is TRBV29-1 and J usage is TRBJ2-5; D ambiguous. V lost 7 bases and J 4 bases, leaving 13 bases between the germline ends. This CDR3 comprises 12 residues. The germline gives CDR1 SQVTM, CDR2 ANQGSEA. CDR3 residues: CSGHWGIETQYF. In DNA, the CDR3 is TGCAGCGGTCATTGGGGTATAGAGACCCAGTACTTC. Looking up the rest from reference TRBV29-1 and TRBJ2-5 gives the full variable domain: SAVISQKPSRDICQRGTSLTIQCQVDSQVTMMFWYRQQPGQSLTLIATANQGSEATYESGFVIDKFPISRPNLTFSTLTVSNMSPEDSSIYLCSGHWGIETQYFGPGTRLLVL.

The J gene is TRBJ2-5, the V gene TRBV5-1; possibly TRBD1 for D (5 bases). Trimming removed 7 bases at V and 2 bases at J, with 15 bases between. Per germline, CDR1 SGHRS and CDR2 YFSETQ. This CDR3 comprises 14 residues. Written as DNA, the CDR3 is TGCGCCAGCGGGGCGGCGGCCAGACAAGAGACCCAGTACTTC. Protein product: CASGAAARQETQYF.

This clonotype has just a few counts. The chain links TRBV7-9 to TRBJ2-2; TRBD2 might be the D (5 bases). Germline values: CDR1 SEHNR, CDR2 FQNEAQ (reference sequence). The CDR3 contains 15 residues. V lost 3 bases and J 4 bases, leaving 12 bases between the germline ends. The CDR3 loop reads CASSFPDYRTGELFF. CDR3 nucleotides: TGTGCCAGCAGCTTCCCCGACTATCGCACCGGGGAGCTGTTTTTT.

The genes are TRBV5-6 and TRBJ2-4; possibly TRBD1 or TRBD2 for D (6 bases each). Looked up from germline, CDR1 is SGHDT and CDR2 is YYEEEE. The CDR3 has 17 residues. V lost 6 bases to trimming and J lost 0 bases, with 19 bases between them. The CDR3 nucleotides are TGTGCCAGCAAACCCGGCCGGGGGCTGTTAGCCAAAAACATTCAGTACTTC. Protein: CASKPGRGLLAKNIQYF.

The V call is TRBV4-2, the J call TRBJ2-1; 9 bases match TRBD2. Germline CDR1 reads LGHNA; CDR2 reads YNFKEQ. This CDR3 comprises 16 residues. The J segment lost 4 bases and the V segment lost 0 bases, leaving 4 bases of the junction unmatched. CDR3 nucleotides: TGTGCCAGCAGCCAAGATCTAGCGGGATCTTACAATGAGCAGTTCTTC. It yields the protein CASSQDLAGSYNEQFF.

In DNA, the CDR3 is TGTGCCAGCAGTCCACAGGGGTTCAGCACAGATACGCAGTATTTT. Protein sequence: CASSPQGFSTDTQYF. V gene TRBV2 combines with J gene TRBJ2-3; 7 bases align to TRBD1. Unmatched junction bases numbered 5, after V lost 5 bases and J lost 0 bases. This CDR3 is built from 15 residues. The germline V gene encodes CDR1 SNHLY and CDR2 FYNNEI. The entire variable domain, with the rest obtained from reference TRBV2 and TRBJ2-3, is as follows: EPEVTQTPSHQVTQMGQEVILRCVPISNHLYFYWYRQILGQKVEFLVSFYNNEISEKSEIFDDQFSVERPDGSNFTLKIRSTKLEDSAMYFCASSPQGFSTDTQYFGPGTRLTVL.

The V call is TRBV6-2 or TRBV6-3, the J call TRBJ2-3; the D is unclear. This CDR3 region has 13 residues. The V end was cut by 7 bases, the J end by 6 bases, with 14 bases between. The germline V gene has CDR1 MNHEY and CDR2 SVGEGT. The DNA of the CDR3 is TGTGCCAGCACCGAGCCCCCACAGGATACGCAGTATTTT. Residues: CASTEPPQDTQYF.

CDR3 amino acids: CSVFTFRGTEAFF. CDR3 DNA: TGCAGCGTTTTTACTTTCAGGGGCACTGAAGCTTTCTTT. The chain links TRBV29-1 to TRBJ1-1; possible D gene TRBD1, 6 bases. Germline-derived CDR1 and CDR2 are SQVTM and ANQGSEA. Trimming removed 5 bases at V and 4 bases at J, with 14 bases between. This CDR3 region has 13 residues.

The chain carries TRBV28 and TRBJ2-3; 8 bases agree with TRBD1. Germline assignment: CDR1 MDHEN and CDR2 SYDVKM. The CDR3 covers 16 residues. With 6 bases clipped from V and 1 base from J, the junction kept 9 bases outside the gene matches. The CDR3 DNA reads TGTGCCAGCAGCTCCCCCAGGGGGCGCGGCACAGATACGCAGTATTTT. It encodes CASSSPRGRGTDTQYF.

This clonotype was seen just once. The chain is built from TRBV2 and TRBJ2-5, with D perhaps TRBD2 (6 bases). The CDR3 spans 15 residues. V gave up 9 bases and J gave up 1 base, with 18 bases separating them. CDR1 is SNHLY and CDR2 is FYNNEI in the germline V gene. CDR3 amino acids: CASSPEGSRQETQYF. The CDR3 nucleotides read TGTGCCAGTAGCCCGGAGGGGTCTCGCCAAGAGACCCAGTACTTC.

The chain joins TRBV5-6 to TRBJ1-5, with D unclear. V was pared by 2 bases and J by 7 bases, with 16 bases between. CDR1 and CDR2 from the germline V gene are SGHDT and YYEEEE. The CDR3 length is 15 residues. CDR3 bases: TGTGCCAGCAGCTTTAGCCCCTTGGGTGGGCAGCCCCAGCATTTT. Amino acids: CASSFSPLGGQPQHF.

In its sample, this clonotype was seen a few times. The chain has TRBV2 and TRBJ1-2; a weak D match, TRBD1 (5 bases). This CDR3 contains 14 residues. V shed 8 bases and J shed 0 bases, with 13 bases lying between them. Germline values: CDR1 SNHLY, CDR2 FYNNEI. CDR3 loop: CASRNTGTNYGYTF. The CDR3 DNA is TGTGCCAGCCGAAATACAGGAACTAACTATGGCTACACCTTC.

The genes are TRBV9 and TRBJ1-3; D gene unclear. V dropped 0 bases and J dropped 0 bases, with 4 bases sitting between them. There are 14 residues in the CDR3. The germline V gene encodes CDR1 SGDLS and CDR2 YYNGEE. The CDR3 coding sequence is TGTGCCAGCAGCGTAGGAGACTCTGGAAACACCATATATTTT. This sequence encodes CASSVGDSGNTIYF.

This chain links TRBV11-3 with TRBJ1-1, with D perhaps TRBD1 (5 bases). Germline CDR1 SGHNT, CDR2 YENEEA. The V end was cut by 5 bases, the J end by 8 bases, with 9 bases between. CDR3 length: 11 amino acids. This CDR3 reads CASSIGEEAFF. Written as DNA, the CDR3 is TGTGCCAGCAGCATAGGGGAGGAAGCTTTCTTT.

This clonotype has a handful of counts. The chain is built from TRBV3-1 and TRBJ2-3; 9 nucleotides align to TRBD2. The CDR3 runs to 15 residues. The V gene's germline CDR1 is LGHDT and CDR2 YNNKEL (reference sequence). V gave up 3 bases and J gave up 2 bases; unmatched junction bases: 3. The DNA for the CDR3 is TGTGCCAGCAGCCAGCTAGCGGGGCTCACAGATACGCAGTATTTT. Protein: CASSQLAGLTDTQYF.

This clonotype was picked up a small number of times. The gene calls are TRBV2 and TRBJ2-1; maybe TRBD1 (6 bases). The germline V gene encodes CDR1 SNHLY and CDR2 FYNNEI. Trimming pared 8 bases from V and 1 base from J, leaving 12 bases between. The CDR3 runs 14 residues. CDR3 sequence (DNA): TGTGCCAGCGCCCGAGGGGGTTCCTACAATGAGCAGTTCTTC. Translating it yields CASARGGSYNEQFF.

The chain carries TRBV4-3 and TRBJ2-7, with 10 bases matching TRBD2. Trimming at V came to 0 bases and at J to 4 bases, leaving 9 bases not matched to a gene. Germline values: CDR1 LGHNA, CDR2 YSLEER. This CDR3 is built from 17 residues. The CDR3 spells CASSQEAAGGPHYEQYF. The CDR3 nucleotides are TGCGCCAGCAGCCAAGAGGCAGCGGGAGGGCCCCATTACGAGCAGTACTTC.

The V gene is TRBV7-2, the J gene TRBJ1-2; 7 nucleotides agree with TRBD1. The V and J ends lost 5 bases and 6 bases, in that order; junction bases with no gene match: 12. CDR3 size: 15 residues. CDR1 and CDR2 (germline): SGHTA, FQGNSA. The CDR3 DNA is TGTGCCAGCAGCGGTCACCCCCAGGGGGGCGATGGCTACACCTTC. It yields the protein CASSGHPQGGDGYTF.

The J gene is TRBJ2-5, the V gene TRBV28; D gene uncertain. Deletions cut 3 bases from V and 2 bases from J, with 10 bases between. The CDR3 is made up of 14 amino acids. Germline values: CDR1 MDHEN, CDR2 SYDVKM. DNA for the CDR3: TGTGCCAGCAGTTTCGGGCCCGGACAAGAGACCCAGTACTTC. Protein sequence: CASSFGPGQETQYF.

V is TRBV28 and J is TRBJ2-7; unclear D gene. The CDR3 has 11 residues. Germline V CDR1 and CDR2: MDHEN, SYDVKM. Between the trimmed V and J ends, which lost 5 bases and 8 bases, there was a span of 10 bases. The CDR3 loop reads CASSRALQQYF. CDR3 sequence (DNA): TGTGCCAGCAGTAGGGCCTTACAGCAGTACTTC. Supplemented by reference TRBV28 and TRBJ2-7, the full variable domain reads DVKVTQSSRYLVKRTGEKVFLECVQDMDHENMFWYRQDPGLGLRLIYFSYDVKMKEKGDIPEGYSVSREKKERFSLILESASTNQTSMYLCASSRALQQYFGPGTRLTVT.

This chain connects TRBV29-1 to TRBJ2-1; 7 nucleotides align to TRBD1. CDR1 is SQVTM and CDR2 is ANQGSEA in the germline V gene. With V trimmed by 8 bases and J by 6 bases, 10 bases remained unmatched. The CDR3 sequence is 13 residues long. The CDR3 sequence is CSIGQVLGNEQFF. The DNA for the CDR3 is TGCAGCATCGGACAGGTACTCGGCAATGAGCAGTTCTTC.

The chain employs TRBV9 and TRBJ2-2, with TRBD2 matching over 7 bases. The junction had 8 bases not matched to a gene; V was cut back by 2 bases and J by 1 base. This CDR3 region has 17 residues. Per the germline V gene, CDR1 is SGDLS and CDR2 is YYNGEE. This CDR3 reads CASSVGGGTGNTGELFF. The CDR3 bases are TGTGCCAGCAGCGTTGGGGGGGGGACGGGGAACACCGGGGAGCTGTTTTTT. The full variable domain, in which reference TRBV9 and TRBJ2-2 provide the parts outside the CDR3, is DSGVTQTPKHLITATGQRVTLRCSPRSGDLSVYWYQQSLDQGLQFLIQYYNGEERAKGNILERFSAQQFPDLHSELNLSSLELGDSALYFCASSVGGGTGNTGELFFGEGSRLTVL.

This chain links TRBV7-2 with TRBJ1-4, with 8 bases fitting TRBD1. V lost 3 bases and J lost 0; bases outside the gene matches: 3. The CDR3 runs to 16 residues. The germline gives CDR1 SGHTA, CDR2 FQGNSA. CDR3 protein: CASSFTGGPTNEKLFF. CDR3 coding DNA: TGTGCCAGCAGCTTTACAGGGGGTCCAACTAATGAAAAACTGTTTTTT. Based on the CDR3 plus reference TRBV7-2 and TRBJ1-4, the full variable domain is GAGVSQSPSNKVTEKGKDVELRCDPISGHTALYWYRQSLGQGLEFLIYFQGNSAPDKSGLPSDRFSAERTGGSVSTLTIQRTQQEDSAVYLCASSFTGGPTNEKLFFGSGTQLSVL.

The rearrangement links TRBV6-5 to TRBJ2-5; D unclear. Germline V CDR1 and CDR2: MNHEY, SVGAGI. The CDR3 consists of 13 residues. V was shortened by 7 bases and J by 2 bases, with 11 bases between the two germline ends. CDR3 sequence (DNA): TGTGCCAGCAAAAGGCTCGGTCAAGAGACCCAGTACTTC. Protein product: CASKRLGQETQYF.